This T cell receptor beta chain was found in a study of blood T cell repertoires in COVID-19. On the study more broadly: Collection of acute and convalescent COVID-19 samples took place in the United States, Italy and Spain.

As originally analysed: By means of reference gene primer amplification, nucleated cell counts were estimated. The repertoire was sequenced with immunoSEQ multiplex PCR; TCRdb's copy has only in-frame clones and lacks some. The V and J calls and clone size are taken from that table; D and trimming were inferred from the DNA. Counted here are 300,000 to 350,000 clones, over 70% occurring once; the ten biggest clones make up around 5%. Across under 25 US areas, participants ranged in age from about 18 to 90 years. With 5 bases removed from V and 4 bases from J, the gap between germline ends came to 16 bases. The germline CDR1 and CDR2 sequences are MDHEN and SYDVKM. The CDR3 length is 15 residues.

The sample consisted of PBMCs or T cells enriched from blood (not recorded which). This clonotype was sampled from a man aged 30 to 45 who had recovered from COVID-19. The gene calls are TRBV28 and TRBJ2-3, with a possible D match to TRBD1 (6 bases). CDR3 protein: CASSLRLQGPDTQYF. For the CDR3, the DNA is TGTGCCAGCAGTCTCCGCCTACAGGGTCCAGATACGCAGTATTTT.